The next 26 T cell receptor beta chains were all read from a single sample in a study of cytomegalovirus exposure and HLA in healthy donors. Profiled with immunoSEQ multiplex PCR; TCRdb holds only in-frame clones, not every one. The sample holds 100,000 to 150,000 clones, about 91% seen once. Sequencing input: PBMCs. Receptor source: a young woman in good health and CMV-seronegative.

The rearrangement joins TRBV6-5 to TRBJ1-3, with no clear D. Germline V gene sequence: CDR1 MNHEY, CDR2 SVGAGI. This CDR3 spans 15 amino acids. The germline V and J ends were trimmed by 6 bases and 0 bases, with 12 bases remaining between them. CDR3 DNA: TGTGCCAGCAGACCCCGGGGTCCCTCTGGAAACACCATATATTTT. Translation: CASRPRGPSGNTIYF.

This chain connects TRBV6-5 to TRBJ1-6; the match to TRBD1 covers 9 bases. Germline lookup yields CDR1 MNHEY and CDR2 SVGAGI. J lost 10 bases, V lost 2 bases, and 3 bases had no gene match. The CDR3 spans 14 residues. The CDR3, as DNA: TGTGCCAGCAGTTACAGGACAGGGGAATCACCCCTCCACTTT. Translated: CASSYRTGESPLHF.

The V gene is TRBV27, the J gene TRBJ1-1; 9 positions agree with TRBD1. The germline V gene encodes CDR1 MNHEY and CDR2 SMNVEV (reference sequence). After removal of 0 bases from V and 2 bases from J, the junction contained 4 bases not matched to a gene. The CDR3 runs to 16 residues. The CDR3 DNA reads TGTGCCAGCAGTTTATCACGGACAGGGGTTAACACTGAAGCTTTCTTT. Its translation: CASSLSRTGVNTEAFF.

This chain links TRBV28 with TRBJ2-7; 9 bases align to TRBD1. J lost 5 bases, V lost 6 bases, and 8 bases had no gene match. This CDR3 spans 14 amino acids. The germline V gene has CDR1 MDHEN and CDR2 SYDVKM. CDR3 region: CASSTGTGYHEQYV. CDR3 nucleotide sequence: TGTGCCAGCAGCACGGGGACAGGGTACCACGAGCAGTACGTC.

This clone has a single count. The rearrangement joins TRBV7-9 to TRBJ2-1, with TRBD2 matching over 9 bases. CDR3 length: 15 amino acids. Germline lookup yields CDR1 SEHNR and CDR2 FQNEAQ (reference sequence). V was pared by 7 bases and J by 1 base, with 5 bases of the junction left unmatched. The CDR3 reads CASILLAGSYNEQFF. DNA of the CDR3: TGTGCCAGCATCCTCCTAGCGGGGTCCTACAATGAGCAGTTCTTC.

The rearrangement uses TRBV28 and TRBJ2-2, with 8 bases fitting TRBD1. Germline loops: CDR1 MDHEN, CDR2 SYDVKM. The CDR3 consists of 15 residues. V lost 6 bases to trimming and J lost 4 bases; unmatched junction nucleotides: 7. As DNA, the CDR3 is TGTGCCAGCAGACCCGACGGGACAGGCACCGGGGAGCTGTTTTTT. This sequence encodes CASRPDGTGTGELFF.

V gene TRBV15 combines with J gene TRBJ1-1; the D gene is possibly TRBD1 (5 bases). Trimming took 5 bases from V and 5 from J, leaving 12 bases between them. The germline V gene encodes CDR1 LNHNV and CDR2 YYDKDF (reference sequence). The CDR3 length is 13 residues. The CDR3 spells CATSQTVRTEAFF. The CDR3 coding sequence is TGTGCCACCAGCCAGACAGTTCGGACTGAAGCTTTCTTT.

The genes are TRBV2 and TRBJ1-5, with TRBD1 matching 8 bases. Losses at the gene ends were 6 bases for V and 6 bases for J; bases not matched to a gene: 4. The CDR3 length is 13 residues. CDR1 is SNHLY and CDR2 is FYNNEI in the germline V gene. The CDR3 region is CASSLDRGQPQHF. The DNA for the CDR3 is TGTGCCAGCAGCCTAGACAGGGGTCAGCCCCAGCATTTT.

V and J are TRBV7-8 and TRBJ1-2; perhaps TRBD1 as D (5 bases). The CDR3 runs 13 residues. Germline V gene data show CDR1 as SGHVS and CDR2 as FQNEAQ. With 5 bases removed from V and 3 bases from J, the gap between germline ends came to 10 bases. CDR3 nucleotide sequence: TGTGCCAGCAGCAAGACAGACTACTATGGCTACACCTTC. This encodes CASSKTDYYGYTF.

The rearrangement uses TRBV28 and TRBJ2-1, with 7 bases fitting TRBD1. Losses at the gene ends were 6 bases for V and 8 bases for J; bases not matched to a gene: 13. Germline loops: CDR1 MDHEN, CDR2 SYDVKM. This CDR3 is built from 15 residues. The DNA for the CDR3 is TGTGCCAGCAGATCATCCAAGGACAGGAGTGATGAGCAGTTCTTC. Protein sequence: CASRSSKDRSDEQFF. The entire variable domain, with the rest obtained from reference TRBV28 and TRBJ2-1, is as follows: DVKVTQSSRYLVKRTGEKVFLECVQDMDHENMFWYRQDPGLGLRLIYFSYDVKMKEKGDIPEGYSVSREKKERFSLILESASTNQTSMYLCASRSSKDRSDEQFFGPGTRLTVL.

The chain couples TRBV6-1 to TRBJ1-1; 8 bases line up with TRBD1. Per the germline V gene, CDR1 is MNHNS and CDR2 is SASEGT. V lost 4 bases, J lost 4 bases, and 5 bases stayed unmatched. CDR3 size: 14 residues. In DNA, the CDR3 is TGTGCCAGCAGTGGGACCACAGGGGGCACTGAAGCTTTCTTT. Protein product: CASSGTTGGTEAFF.

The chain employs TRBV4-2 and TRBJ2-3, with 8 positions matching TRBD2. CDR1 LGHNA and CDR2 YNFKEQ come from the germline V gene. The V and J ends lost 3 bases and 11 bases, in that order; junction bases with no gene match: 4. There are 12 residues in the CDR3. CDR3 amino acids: CASSHSGLGQYF. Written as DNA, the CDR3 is TGTGCCAGCAGCCACTCGGGACTAGGGCAGTATTTT.

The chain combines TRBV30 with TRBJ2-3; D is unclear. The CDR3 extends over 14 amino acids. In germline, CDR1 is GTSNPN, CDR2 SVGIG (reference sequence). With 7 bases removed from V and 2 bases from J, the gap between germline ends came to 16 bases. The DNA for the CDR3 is TGTGCCTATACCGAAGGCGGCACCACAGATACGCAGTATTTT. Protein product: CAYTEGGTTDTQYF.

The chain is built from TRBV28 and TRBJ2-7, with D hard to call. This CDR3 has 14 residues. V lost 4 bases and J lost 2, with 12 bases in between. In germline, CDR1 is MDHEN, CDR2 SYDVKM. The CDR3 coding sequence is TGTGCCAGCAGTTCTCCCCCCCGGGCCTACGAGCAGTACTTC. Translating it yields CASSSPPRAYEQYF. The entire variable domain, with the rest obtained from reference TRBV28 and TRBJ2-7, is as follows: DVKVTQSSRYLVKRTGEKVFLECVQDMDHENMFWYRQDPGLGLRLIYFSYDVKMKEKGDIPEGYSVSREKKERFSLILESASTNQTSMYLCASSSPPRAYEQYFGPGTRLTVT.

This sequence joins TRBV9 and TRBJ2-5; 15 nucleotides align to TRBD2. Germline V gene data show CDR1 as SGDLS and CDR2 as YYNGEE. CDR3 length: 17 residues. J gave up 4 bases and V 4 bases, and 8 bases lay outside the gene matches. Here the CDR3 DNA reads TGTGCCAGCAGCCCCGGACTAGCGGGAGGGCCAGGAGAGACCCAGTACTTC. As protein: CASSPGLAGGPGETQYF.

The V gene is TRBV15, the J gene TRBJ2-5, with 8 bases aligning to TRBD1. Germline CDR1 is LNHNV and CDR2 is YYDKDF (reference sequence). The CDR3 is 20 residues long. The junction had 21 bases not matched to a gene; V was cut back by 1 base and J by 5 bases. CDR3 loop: CATSRAFSPGQVAGGETQYF. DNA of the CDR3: TGTGCCACCAGCAGAGCCTTCTCACCGGGACAGGTCGCCGGAGGGGAGACCCAGTACTTC.

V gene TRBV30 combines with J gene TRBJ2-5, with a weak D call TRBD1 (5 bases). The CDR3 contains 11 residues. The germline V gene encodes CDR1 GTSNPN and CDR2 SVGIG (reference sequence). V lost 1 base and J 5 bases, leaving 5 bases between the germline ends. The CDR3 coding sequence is TGTGCCTGGAGTGCAGGGGAGACCCAGTACTTC. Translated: CAWSAGETQYF.

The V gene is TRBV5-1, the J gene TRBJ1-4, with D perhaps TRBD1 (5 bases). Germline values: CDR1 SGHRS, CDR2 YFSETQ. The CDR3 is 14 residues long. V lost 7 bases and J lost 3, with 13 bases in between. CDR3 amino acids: CASHGGTANEKLFF. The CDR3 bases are TGCGCCAGCCATGGGGGGACTGCTAATGAAAAACTGTTTTTT.

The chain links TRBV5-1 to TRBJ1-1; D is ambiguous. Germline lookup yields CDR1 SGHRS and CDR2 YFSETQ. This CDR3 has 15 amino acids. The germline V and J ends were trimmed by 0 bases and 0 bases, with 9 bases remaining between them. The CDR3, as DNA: TGCGCCAGCAGCTTGGCGCTAGGAGTGAACACTGAAGCTTTCTTT. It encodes CASSLALGVNTEAFF.

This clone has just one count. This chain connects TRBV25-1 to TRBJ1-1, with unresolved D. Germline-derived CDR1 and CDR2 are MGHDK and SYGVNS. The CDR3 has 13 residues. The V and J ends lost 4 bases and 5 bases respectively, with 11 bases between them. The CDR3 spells CASSAGAGTEAFF. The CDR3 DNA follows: TGTGCCAGCAGTGCAGGCGCTGGGACTGAAGCTTTCTTT.

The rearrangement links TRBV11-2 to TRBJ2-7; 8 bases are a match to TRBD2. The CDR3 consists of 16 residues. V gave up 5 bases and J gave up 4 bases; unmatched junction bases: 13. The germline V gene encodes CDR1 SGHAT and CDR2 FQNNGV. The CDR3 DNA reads TGTGCCAGCAGCCCTTCGGGAGGGCTGGGTTTATACGAGCAGTACTTC. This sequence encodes CASSPSGGLGLYEQYF.

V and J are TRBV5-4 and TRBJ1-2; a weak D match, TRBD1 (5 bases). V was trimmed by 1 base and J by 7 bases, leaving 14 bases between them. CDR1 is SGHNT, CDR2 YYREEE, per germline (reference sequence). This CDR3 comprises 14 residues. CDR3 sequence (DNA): TGTGCCAGCAGCTTGAGATCACAGGCGAGTGGCTACACCTTC. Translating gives CASSLRSQASGYTF.

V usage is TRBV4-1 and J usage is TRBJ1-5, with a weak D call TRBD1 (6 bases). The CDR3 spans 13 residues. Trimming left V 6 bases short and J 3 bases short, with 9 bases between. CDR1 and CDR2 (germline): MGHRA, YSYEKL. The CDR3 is CASSTGYNQPQHF. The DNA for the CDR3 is TGCGCCAGCAGTACAGGGTACAATCAGCCCCAGCATTTT.

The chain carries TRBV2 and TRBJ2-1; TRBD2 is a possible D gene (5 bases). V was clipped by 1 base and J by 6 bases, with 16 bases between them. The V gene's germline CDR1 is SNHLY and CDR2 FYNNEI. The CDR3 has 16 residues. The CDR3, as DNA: TGTGCCAGCAGTGAAGTTCAAGGACTCGCGACCAATGAGCAGTTCTTC. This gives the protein CASSEVQGLATNEQFF.

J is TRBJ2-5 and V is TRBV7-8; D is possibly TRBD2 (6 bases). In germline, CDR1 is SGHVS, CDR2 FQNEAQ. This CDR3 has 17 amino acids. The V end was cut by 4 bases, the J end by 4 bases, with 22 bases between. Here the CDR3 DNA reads TGTGCCAGCAGCTCCACCCTTCGCGGGGATGGGTCAGAGACCCAGTACTTC. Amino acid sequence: CASSSTLRGDGSETQYF.

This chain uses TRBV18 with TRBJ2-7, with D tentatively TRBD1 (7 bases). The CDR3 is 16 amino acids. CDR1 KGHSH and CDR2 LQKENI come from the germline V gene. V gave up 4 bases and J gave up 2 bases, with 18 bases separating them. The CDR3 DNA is TGTGCCAGCTCACAGACCACGACAGGGAGGACCTACGAGCAGTACTTC. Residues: CASSQTTTGRTYEQYF.